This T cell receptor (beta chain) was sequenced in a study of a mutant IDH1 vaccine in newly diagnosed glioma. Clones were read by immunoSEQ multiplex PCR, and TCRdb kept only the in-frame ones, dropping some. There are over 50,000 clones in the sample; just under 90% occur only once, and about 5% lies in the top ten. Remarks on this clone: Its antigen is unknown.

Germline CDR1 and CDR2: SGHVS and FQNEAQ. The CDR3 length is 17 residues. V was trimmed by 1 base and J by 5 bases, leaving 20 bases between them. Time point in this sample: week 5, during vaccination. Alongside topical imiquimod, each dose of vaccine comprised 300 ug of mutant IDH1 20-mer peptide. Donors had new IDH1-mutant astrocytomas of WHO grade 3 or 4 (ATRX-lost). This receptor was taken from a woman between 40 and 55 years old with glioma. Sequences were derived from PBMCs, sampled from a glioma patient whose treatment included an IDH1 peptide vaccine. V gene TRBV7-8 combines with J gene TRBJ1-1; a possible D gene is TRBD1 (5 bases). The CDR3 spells CASSLGGWGLRKTEAFF. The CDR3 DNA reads TGTGCCAGCAGCTTAGGGGGTTGGGGCCTCAGGAAAACTGAAGCTTTCTTT. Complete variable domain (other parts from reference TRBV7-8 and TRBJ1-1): GAGVSQSPRYKVAKRGQDVALRCDPISGHVSLFWYQQALGQGPEFLTYFQNEAQLDKSGLPSDRFFAERPEGSVSTLKIQRTQQEDSAVYLCASSLGGWGLRKTEAFFGQGTRLTVV.